This passage covers 6 T cell receptor beta chains from one sample sequenced in a study of graft-versus-host responses after intestinal transplantation (dated by TCRdb to about 2021). According to the study, the label for this sample's time point signals: cells obtained before transplantation from donor or recipient. Library generation was performed with the immunoSEQ multiplex PCR assay. TCRdb provides this immuneACCESS table in a form limited to in-frame rearrangements. Some clones are lacking; in checked studies, under half of them reflect an unresolved V gene, and why the rest are absent is not known. The sample table holds around 25,000 clones, of which about 40% were seen once. The ten biggest clones cover 0.66% of the sample. The material sequenced was alloreactive CD4+ T cells from a mixed lymphocyte reaction culture, taken before intestinal transplant. The sample's cell subset or site label is to be understood as: CFSE-low proliferating T cells sorted from roughly six-day pre-transplant mixed lymphocyte reaction (GvH or HvG direction). These receptors were collected from a human patient who received an intestinal transplant.

This clone occurred a few times. This chain connects TRBV10-3 to TRBJ1-6, with 7 nucleotides matching TRBD1. With 4 bases clipped from V and 6 bases from J, the junction kept 6 bases outside the gene matches. The germline V gene has CDR1 ENHRY and CDR2 SYGVKD. The CDR3 totals 15 residues. The CDR3 sequence is CAISGRDRLNSPLHF. The CDR3 region has the DNA TGTGCCATCAGTGGCCGGGACAGACTTAATTCACCCCTCCACTTT.

The chain recombines TRBV5-1 with TRBJ2-3; D possibly corresponds to TRBD2 (6 bases). This CDR3 has 16 amino acids. The germline V and J ends were trimmed by 0 bases and 3 bases, with 14 bases remaining between them. The germline V gene has CDR1 SGHRS and CDR2 YFSETQ. As DNA, the CDR3 is TGCGCCAGCAGCTTGGGTAGCGGACGGTATACAGATACGCAGTATTTT. It translates to CASSLGSGRYTDTQYF.

The chain links TRBV7-2 to TRBJ1-1, with D maybe TRBD1 (5 bases). The CDR3 loop spans 14 amino acids. With 1 base removed from V and 5 bases from J, the gap between germline ends came to 11 bases. Per the germline V gene, CDR1 is SGHTA and CDR2 is FQGNSA. CDR3: CASSLEGPLTEAFF. The CDR3 nucleotides are TGTGCCAGCAGCTTAGAGGGGCCACTAACTGAAGCTTTCTTT.

The genes are TRBV6-1 and TRBJ1-5; tentatively, D is TRBD1 (6 bases). This CDR3 spans 14 amino acids. Trimming cost V 1 base and J 6 bases, with 10 bases left between them. Germline CDR1 is MNHNS and CDR2 is SASEGT. The CDR3 sequence is CASSEGGGGQPQHF. The CDR3 DNA reads TGTGCCAGCAGTGAAGGGGGGGGCGGTCAGCCCCAGCATTTT.

The chain combines TRBV19 with TRBJ2-1, with D maybe TRBD2 (5 bases). Per the germline V gene, CDR1 is LNHDA and CDR2 is SQIVND (reference sequence). This CDR3 is built from 13 residues. Trimming took 7 bases from V and 8 from J, leaving 15 bases between them. This chain's CDR3 is CASTAHGVHEQFF. The CDR3, as DNA: TGTGCCAGTACCGCTCACGGGGTCCATGAGCAGTTCTTC.

The chain links TRBV6-5 to TRBJ1-5, with D perhaps matching TRBD1 (5 bases). The CDR3 extends over 15 amino acids. The germline gives CDR1 MNHEY, CDR2 SVGAGI. The V gene lost 6 bases and the J gene lost 0 bases, with 12 bases spanning the gap. CDR3 DNA sequence: TGTGCCAGCAGACGACAGCCTTATAGCAATCAGCCCCAGCATTTT. It specifies CASRRQPYSNQPQHF.